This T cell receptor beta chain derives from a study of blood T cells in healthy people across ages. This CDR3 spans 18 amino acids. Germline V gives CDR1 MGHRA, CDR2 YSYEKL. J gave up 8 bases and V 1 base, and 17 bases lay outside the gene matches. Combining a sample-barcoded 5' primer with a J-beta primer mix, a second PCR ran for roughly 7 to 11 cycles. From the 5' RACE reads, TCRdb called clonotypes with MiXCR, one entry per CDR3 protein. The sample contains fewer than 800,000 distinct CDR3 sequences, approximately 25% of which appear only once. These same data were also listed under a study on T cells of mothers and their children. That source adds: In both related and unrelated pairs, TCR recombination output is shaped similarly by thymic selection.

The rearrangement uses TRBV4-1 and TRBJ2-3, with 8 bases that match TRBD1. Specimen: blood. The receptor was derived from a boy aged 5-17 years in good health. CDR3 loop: CASSQVSGQGLLGGTQYF. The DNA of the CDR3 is TGCGCCAGCAGCCAAGTATCCGGACAGGGCCTTTTGGGTGGTACGCAGTATTTT.